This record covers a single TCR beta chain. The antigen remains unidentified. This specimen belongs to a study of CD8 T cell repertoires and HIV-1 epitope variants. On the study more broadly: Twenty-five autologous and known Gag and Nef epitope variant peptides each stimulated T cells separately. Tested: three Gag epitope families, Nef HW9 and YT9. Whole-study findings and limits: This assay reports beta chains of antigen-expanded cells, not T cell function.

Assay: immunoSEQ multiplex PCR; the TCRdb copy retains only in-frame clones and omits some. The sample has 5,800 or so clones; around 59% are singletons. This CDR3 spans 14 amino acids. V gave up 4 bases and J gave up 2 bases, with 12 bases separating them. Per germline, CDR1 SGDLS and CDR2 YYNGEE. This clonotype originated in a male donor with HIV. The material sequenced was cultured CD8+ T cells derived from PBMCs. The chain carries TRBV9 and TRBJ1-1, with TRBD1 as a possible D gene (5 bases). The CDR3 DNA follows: TGTGCCAGCAGCCCGGGGGACCCTAACACTGAAGCTTTCTTT. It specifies CASSPGDPNTEAFF.